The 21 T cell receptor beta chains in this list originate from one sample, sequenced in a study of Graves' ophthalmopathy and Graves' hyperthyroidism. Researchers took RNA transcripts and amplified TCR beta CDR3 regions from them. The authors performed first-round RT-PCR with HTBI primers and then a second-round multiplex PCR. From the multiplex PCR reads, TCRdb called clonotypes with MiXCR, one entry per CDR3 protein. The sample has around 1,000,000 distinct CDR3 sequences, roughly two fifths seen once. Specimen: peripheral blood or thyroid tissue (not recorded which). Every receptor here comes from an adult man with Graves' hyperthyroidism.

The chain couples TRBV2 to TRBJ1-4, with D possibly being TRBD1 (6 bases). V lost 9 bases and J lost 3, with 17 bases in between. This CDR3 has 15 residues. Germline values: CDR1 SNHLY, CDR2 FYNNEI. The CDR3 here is CARSGGHQANEKLFF. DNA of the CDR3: TGTGCCAGAAGCGGGGGACATCAGGCTAATGAAAAACTGTTTTTT.

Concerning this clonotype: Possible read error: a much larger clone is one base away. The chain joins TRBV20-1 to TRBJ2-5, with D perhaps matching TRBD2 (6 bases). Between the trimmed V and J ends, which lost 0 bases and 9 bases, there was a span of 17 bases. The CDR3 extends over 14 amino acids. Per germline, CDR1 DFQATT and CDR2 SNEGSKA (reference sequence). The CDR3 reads CSARDPYGTGAQYF. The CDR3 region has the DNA TGCAGTGCTAGAGATCCCTACGGCACGGGGGCCCAGTACTTC.

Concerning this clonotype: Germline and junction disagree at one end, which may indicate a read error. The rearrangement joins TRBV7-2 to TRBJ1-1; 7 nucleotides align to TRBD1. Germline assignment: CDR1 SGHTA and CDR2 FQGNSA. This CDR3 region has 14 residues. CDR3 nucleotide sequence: TGTGTCAGCAGAAGGACAGGCAGCCCTACTGAAGCTTTCTTT. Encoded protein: CVSRRTGSPTEAFF.

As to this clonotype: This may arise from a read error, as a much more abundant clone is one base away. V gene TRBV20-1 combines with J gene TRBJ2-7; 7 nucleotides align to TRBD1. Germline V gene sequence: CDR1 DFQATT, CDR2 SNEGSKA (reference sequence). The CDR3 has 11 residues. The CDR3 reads CSGDRAYEQCF. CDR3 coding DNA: TGCAGTGGGGACAGAGCATACGAGCAGTGCTTC.

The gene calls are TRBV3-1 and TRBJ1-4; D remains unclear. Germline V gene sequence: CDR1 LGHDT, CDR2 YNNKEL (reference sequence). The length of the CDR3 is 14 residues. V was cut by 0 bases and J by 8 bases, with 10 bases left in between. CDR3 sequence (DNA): TGTGCCAGCAGCCAAGAATCGCGAGGGGAAAAACTGTTTTTT. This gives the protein CASSQESRGEKLFF.

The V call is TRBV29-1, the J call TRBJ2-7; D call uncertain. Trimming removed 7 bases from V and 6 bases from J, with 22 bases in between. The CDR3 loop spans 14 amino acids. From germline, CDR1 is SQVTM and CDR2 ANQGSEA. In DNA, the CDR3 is TGCAGCGCCGCGGTGTGGCCGGATAGAGGCGAGCAGTACTTC. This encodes CSAAVWPDRGEQYF.

CDR3 coding DNA: TGTGCCAGTGGGACAGGGTCTGAAAAACTGTTTTTT. Protein: CASGTGSEKLFF. The chain joins TRBV19 to TRBJ1-4, with 9 bases matching TRBD1. Trimming cost V 8 bases and J 7 bases; bases outside gene matches: 2. Germline assignment: CDR1 LNHDA and CDR2 SQIVND (reference sequence). This CDR3 contains 12 residues.

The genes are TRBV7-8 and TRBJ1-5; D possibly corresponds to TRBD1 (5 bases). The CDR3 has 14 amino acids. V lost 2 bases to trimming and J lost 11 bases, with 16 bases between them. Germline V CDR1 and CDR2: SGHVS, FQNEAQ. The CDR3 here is CASSLLAGGETQHF. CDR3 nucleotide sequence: TGTGCCAGCAGCTTACTTGCGGGGGGAGAGACCCAGCATTTT.

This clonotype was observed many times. Written as DNA, the CDR3 is TGTGCCAGCAGCGGCGGAGCTAGCGGGGGGGCGAAAGAGACCCAGTACTTC. This codes for CASSGGASGGAKETQYF. This chain joins TRBV6-5 and TRBJ2-5, with 12 nucleotides matching TRBD2. Germline V gene lookup returns CDR1 MNHEY and CDR2 SVGAGI. CDR3 size: 17 residues. The ends lost 6 bases at V and 3 bases at J; junction bases unmatched: 11.

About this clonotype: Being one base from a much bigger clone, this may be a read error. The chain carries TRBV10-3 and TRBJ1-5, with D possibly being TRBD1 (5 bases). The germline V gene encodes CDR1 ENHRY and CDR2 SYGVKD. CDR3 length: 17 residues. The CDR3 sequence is CAISEALGGLGNRPQHF. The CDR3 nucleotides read TGTGCCATCAGTGAGGCGCTGGGGGGTCTAGGCAATCGGCCCCAGCATTTT.

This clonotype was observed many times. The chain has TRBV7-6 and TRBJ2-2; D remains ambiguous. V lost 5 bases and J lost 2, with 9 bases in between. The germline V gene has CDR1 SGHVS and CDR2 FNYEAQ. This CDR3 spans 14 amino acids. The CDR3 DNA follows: TGTGCCAGCAGCCCTGTGGGAAACACCGGGGAGCTGTTTTTT. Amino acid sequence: CASSPVGNTGELFF.

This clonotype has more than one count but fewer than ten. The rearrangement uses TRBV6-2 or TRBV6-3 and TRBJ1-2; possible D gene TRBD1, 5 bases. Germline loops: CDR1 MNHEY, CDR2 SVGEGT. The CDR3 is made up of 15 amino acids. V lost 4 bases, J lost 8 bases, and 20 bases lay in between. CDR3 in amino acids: CASSSVPPDSAGYTF. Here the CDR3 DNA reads TGTGCCAGCAGTTCCGTCCCTCCAGACAGTGCCGGCTACACCTTC.

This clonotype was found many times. The CDR3 is CASRALGGGETQYF. In DNA, the CDR3 is TGTGCCAGCAGGGCGCTTGGGGGAGGGGAGACCCAGTACTTC. This chain joins TRBV2 and TRBJ2-5; 7 bases are a match to TRBD2. The V gene's germline CDR1 is SNHLY and CDR2 FYNNEI. The CDR3 runs 14 residues. V shed 6 bases, J shed 5 bases, and the junction held 9 bases outside the gene matches.

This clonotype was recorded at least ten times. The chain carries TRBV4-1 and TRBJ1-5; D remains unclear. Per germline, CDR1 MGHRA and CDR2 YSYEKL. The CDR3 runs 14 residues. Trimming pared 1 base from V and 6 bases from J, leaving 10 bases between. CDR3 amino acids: CASSQGNSGQPQHF. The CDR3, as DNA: TGCGCCAGCAGCCAAGGTAACTCGGGTCAGCCCCAGCATTTT.

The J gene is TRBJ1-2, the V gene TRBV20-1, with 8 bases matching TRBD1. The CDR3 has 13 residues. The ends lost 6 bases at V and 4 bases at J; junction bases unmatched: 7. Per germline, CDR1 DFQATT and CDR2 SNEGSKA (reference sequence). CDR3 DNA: TGCAGTGCGAGACAGGGGATCGCCTATGGCTACACCTTC. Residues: CSARQGIAYGYTF.

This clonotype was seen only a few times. Here the CDR3 DNA reads TGCGCCAGCAGCCCGAATCGAAAGGACTACGAGCAGTACTTC. It encodes CASSPNRKDYEQYF. The V gene is TRBV4-3, the J gene TRBJ2-7; D not certain. The germline V and J ends were trimmed by 4 bases and 3 bases, with 13 bases remaining between them. Germline V gene sequence: CDR1 LGHNA, CDR2 YSLEER. The CDR3 has 14 amino acids.

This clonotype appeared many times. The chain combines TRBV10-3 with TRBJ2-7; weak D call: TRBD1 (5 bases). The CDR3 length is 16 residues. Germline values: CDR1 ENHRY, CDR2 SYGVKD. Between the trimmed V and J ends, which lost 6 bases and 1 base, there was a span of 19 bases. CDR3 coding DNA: TGTGCCATCAGACAAACCTTAGACAGACAATCCTACGAGCAGTACTTC. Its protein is CAIRQTLDRQSYEQYF.

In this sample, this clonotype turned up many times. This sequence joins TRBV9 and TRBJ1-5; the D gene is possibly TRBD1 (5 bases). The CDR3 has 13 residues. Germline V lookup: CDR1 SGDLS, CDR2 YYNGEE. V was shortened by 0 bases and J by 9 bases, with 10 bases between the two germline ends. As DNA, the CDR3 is TGTGCCAGCAGCGTAGAGGGGATTGGGCCCCAGCATTTT. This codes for CASSVEGIGPQHF.

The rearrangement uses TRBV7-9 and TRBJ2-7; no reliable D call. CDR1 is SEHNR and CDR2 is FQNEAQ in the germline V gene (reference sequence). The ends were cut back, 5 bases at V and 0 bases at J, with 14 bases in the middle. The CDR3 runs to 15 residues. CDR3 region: CASSLPRQSSYEQYF. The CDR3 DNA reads TGTGCCAGCAGCCTACCCCGGCAGAGCTCCTACGAGCAGTACTTC.

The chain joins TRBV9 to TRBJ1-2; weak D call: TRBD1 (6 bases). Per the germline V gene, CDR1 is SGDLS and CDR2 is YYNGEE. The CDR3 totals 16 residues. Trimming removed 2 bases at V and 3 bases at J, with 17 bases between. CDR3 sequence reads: CASSVLGAGDDYGYTF. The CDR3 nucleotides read TGTGCCAGCAGCGTTTTGGGGGCAGGGGATGACTATGGCTACACCTTC. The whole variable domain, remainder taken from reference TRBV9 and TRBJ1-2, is DSGVTQTPKHLITATGQRVTLRCSPRSGDLSVYWYQQSLDQGLQFLIQYYNGEERAKGNILERFSAQQFPDLHSELNLSSLELGDSALYFCASSVLGAGDDYGYTFGSGTRLTVV.

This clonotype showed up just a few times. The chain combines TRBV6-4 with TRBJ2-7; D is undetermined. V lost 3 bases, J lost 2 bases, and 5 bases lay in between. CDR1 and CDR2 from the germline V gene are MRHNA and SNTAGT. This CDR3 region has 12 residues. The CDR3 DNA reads TGTGCCAGCAGTGATTCAACCTACGAGCAGTACTTC. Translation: CASSDSTYEQYF.